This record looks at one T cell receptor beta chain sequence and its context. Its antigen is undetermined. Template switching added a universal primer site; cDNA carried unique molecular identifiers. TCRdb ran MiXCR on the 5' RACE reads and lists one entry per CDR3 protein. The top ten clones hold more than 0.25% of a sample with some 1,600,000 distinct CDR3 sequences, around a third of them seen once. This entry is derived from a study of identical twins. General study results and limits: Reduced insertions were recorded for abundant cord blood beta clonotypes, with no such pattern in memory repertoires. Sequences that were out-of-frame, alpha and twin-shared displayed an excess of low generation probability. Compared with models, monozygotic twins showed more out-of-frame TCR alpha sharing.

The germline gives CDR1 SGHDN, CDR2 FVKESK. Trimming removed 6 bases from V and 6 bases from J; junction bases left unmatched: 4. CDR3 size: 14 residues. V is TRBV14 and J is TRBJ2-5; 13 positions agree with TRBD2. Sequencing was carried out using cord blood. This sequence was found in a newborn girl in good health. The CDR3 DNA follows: TGTGCCAGCAGTCGGACTAGCGGGAGACAGACCCAGTACTTC. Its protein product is CASSRTSGRQTQYF.